These 10 T cell receptor beta chains originate from one sample sequenced in a study of cytomegalovirus exposure and HLA in healthy donors. Amplification used 60 Vbeta primers and 13 Jbeta primers. Libraries were prepared by immunoSEQ multiplex PCR; TCRdb keeps only in-frame clonotypes and omits some of them. Among 55,000 to 65,000 clones listed, around 80% were seen once. Sequenced sample: PBMCs. The source is a woman between 40 and 55 years old in good health and CMV-seronegative.

This clone was observed a handful of times. V gene TRBV18 combines with J gene TRBJ1-1; TRBD1 matches 9 bases. CDR3 length: 13 residues. V was pared by 6 bases and J by 3 bases, with 2 bases of the junction left unmatched. Germline V lookup: CDR1 KGHSH, CDR2 LQKENI. The CDR3 DNA follows: TGTGCCAGCTCCCGGACAGGGGACACTGAAGCTTTCTTT. Translated, it gives CASSRTGDTEAFF.

The chain uses TRBV18 and TRBJ2-5; TRBD1 matches at 9 bases. Per germline, CDR1 KGHSH and CDR2 LQKENI. This CDR3 contains 14 residues. J lost 1 base, V lost 3 bases, and 0 bases had no gene match. The CDR3 sequence is CASSPTGGQETQYF. The CDR3 DNA sequence: TGTGCCAGCTCACCGACAGGGGGCCAAGAGACCCAGTACTTC.

As concerns this clone: Additional DNA sequences in this sample encode the identical CDR3. This rearrangement joins TRBV6-5 to TRBJ1-5; 8 bases align to TRBD1. V trimming: 6 bases; J trimming: 2 bases; junction bases outside the gene matches: 6. This CDR3 spans 15 amino acids. Germline CDR1 is MNHEY and CDR2 is SVGAGI. The CDR3 is CASSPGQGGNQPQHF. CDR3 sequence (DNA): TGTGCCAGCAGCCCTGGACAGGGAGGCAATCAGCCCCAGCATTTT.

The chain uses TRBV19 and TRBJ1-1, with 8 bases aligning to TRBD1. The V segment lost 7 bases and the J segment 7 bases; nucleotides outside the gene matches: 14. CDR1 is LNHDA and CDR2 is SQIVND in the germline V gene (reference sequence). This CDR3 is 15 amino acids long. CDR3 sequence reads: CASTPGQGAGFEAFF. The CDR3 DNA is TGTGCCAGTACCCCGGGTCAGGGGGCGGGTTTTGAAGCTTTCTTT. The whole variable domain, filled in from reference TRBV19 and TRBJ1-1, reads DGGITQSPKYLFRKEGQNVTLSCEQNLNHDAMYWYRQDPGQGLRLIYYSQIVNDFQKGDIAEGYSVSREKKESFPLTVTSAQKNPTAFYLCASTPGQGAGFEAFFGQGTRLTVV.

This clone was detected once. The V gene is TRBV6-6, the J gene TRBJ1-3; 8 positions agree with TRBD1. The CDR3 contains 16 residues. The germline V gene has CDR1 MNHNY and CDR2 SVGAGI (reference sequence). Unmatched junction bases numbered 5, after V lost 4 bases and J lost 0 bases. The DNA of the CDR3 is TGTGCCAGCAGTTCGGGACAGGTCTACTCTGGAAACACCATATATTTT. It encodes CASSSGQVYSGNTIYF.

This rearrangement joins TRBV28 to TRBJ2-5; tentatively, D is TRBD1 (6 bases). CDR3 size: 13 residues. Deletions cut 10 bases from V and 2 bases from J, with 14 bases between. Germline CDR1 reads MDHEN; CDR2 reads SYDVKM. The DNA for the CDR3 is TGTGCCAACCGGGGCAGGGGTCAAGAGACCCAGTACTTC. It encodes CANRGRGQETQYF. The full variable domain, rest sourced from reference TRBV28 and TRBJ2-5, is DVKVTQSSRYLVKRTGEKVFLECVQDMDHENMFWYRQDPGLGLRLIYFSYDVKMKEKGDIPEGYSVSREKKERFSLILESASTNQTSMYLCANRGRGQETQYFGPGTRLLVL.

The chain uses TRBV5-1 and TRBJ2-3; 8 bases are a match to TRBD2. This CDR3 comprises 15 residues. Germline assignment: CDR1 SGHRS and CDR2 YFSETQ. Unmatched junction bases numbered 3, after V lost 0 bases and J lost 3 bases. CDR3 region: CASSLGLATTDTQYF. The CDR3 DNA sequence: TGCGCCAGCAGCTTGGGACTAGCGACGACAGATACGCAGTATTTT.

The CDR3 DNA follows: TGCGCCAGCATCCTGGGGGGGGGCGGGAATGAGCAGTTCTTC. Translation: CASILGGGGNEQFF. The chain carries TRBV5-1 and TRBJ2-1; tentative D call: TRBD2 (7 bases). V gave up 6 bases and J gave up 7 bases, with 17 bases separating them. The CDR3 consists of 14 residues. Per germline, CDR1 SGHRS and CDR2 YFSETQ.

This sequence joins TRBV4-3 and TRBJ2-7, with 8 bases fitting TRBD1. The germline V gene encodes CDR1 LGHNA and CDR2 YSLEER. CDR3 length equals 15 residues. Trimming removed 3 bases from V and 6 bases from J; junction bases left unmatched: 10. CDR3 bases: TGCGCCAGCAGCCACGAGACAGGGGCCGGGATCGAGCAGTACTTC. This translates into CASSHETGAGIEQYF.

V gene TRBV6-6 combines with J gene TRBJ2-3; weak D call: TRBD1 (6 bases). Germline lookup yields CDR1 MNHNY and CDR2 SVGAGI (reference sequence). V gave up 7 bases and J gave up 3 bases, with 14 bases separating them. The CDR3 is 14 residues long. The CDR3 DNA reads as TGTGCCAGCACCGAGCGAGGGGGAACAGATACGCAGTATTTT. Its protein is CASTERGGTDTQYF.